The rows below give T cell receptor beta chains drawn from one sample of a study of cytomegalovirus exposure and HLA in healthy donors. Assay used: immunoSEQ multiplex PCR; TCRdb lists only in-frame clones, some missing. The data show 140,000 to 150,000 clones, with over 70% seen just once and about 2% held by the top ten. Specimen: PBMCs. Receptor source: a middle-aged woman in good health and CMV-seronegative. Each CDR3 is given with its conserved first and last residue. D genes are given only for firm matches. The listing skips clone size in some rows; elsewhere it reads once, few, many or a size class.

CDR3 protein: CASSHRRQSNQPQHF
CDR3 DNA: TGCGCCAGCAGTCATCGACGACAGAGCAATCAGCCCCAGCATTTT
V gene: TRBV23-1
D gene: -
J gene: TRBJ1-5
clone size: -

CDR3 protein: CASSTPGLVNEQFF
CDR3 DNA: TGTGCCAGCAGTACCCCGGGACTAGTCAATGAGCAGTTCTTC
V gene: TRBV28
D gene: TRBD2
J gene: TRBJ2-1
clone size: -

CDR3 protein: CASTPSGLAATTGNEQFF
CDR3 DNA: TGTGCCAGCACCCCCTCGGGACTAGCGGCCACAACCGGGAATGAGCAGTTCTTC
V gene: TRBV27
D gene: TRBD2
J gene: TRBJ2-1
clone size: -

CDR3 protein: CASSYGTAYYGYTF
CDR3 DNA: TGTGCCAGCAGTTACGGGACAGCTTACTATGGCTACACCTTC
V gene: TRBV6-5
D gene: TRBD1
J gene: TRBJ1-2
clone size: -

CDR3 protein: CSVQYLGGDTEAFF
CDR3 DNA: TGCAGCGTCCAATACTTGGGGGGGGACACTGAAGCTTTCTTT
V gene: TRBV29-1
D gene: -
J gene: TRBJ1-1
clone size: -

CDR3 protein: CAWSRLAGATDTQYF
CDR3 DNA: TGTGCCTGGAGCAGACTAGCGGGGGCCACAGATACGCAGTATTTT
V gene: TRBV30
D gene: TRBD2
J gene: TRBJ2-3
clone size: once

CDR3 protein: CASSLMVGGGQGTGNTIYF
CDR3 DNA: TGCGCCAGCAGCTTGATGGTCGGGGGAGGACAGGGAACTGGAAACACCATATATTTT
V gene: TRBV5-1
D gene: TRBD1
J gene: TRBJ1-3
clone size: -

CDR3 protein: CAISESGGDQPQHF
CDR3 DNA: TGTGCCATCAGTGAGTCGGGGGGTGATCAGCCCCAGCATTTT
V gene: TRBV10-3
D gene: -
J gene: TRBJ1-5
clone size: -

CDR3 protein: CASSGDSSLYGYTF
CDR3 DNA: TGTGCCAGCAGTGGGGACAGCTCCCTCTATGGCTACACCTTC
V gene: TRBV2
D gene: TRBD1
J gene: TRBJ1-2
clone size: -

CDR3 protein: CASSIAGGTDTQYF
CDR3 DNA: TGTGCCAGTAGTATCGCGGGGGGCACAGATACGCAGTATTTT
V gene: TRBV19
D gene: TRBD2
J gene: TRBJ2-3
clone size: -

CDR3 protein: CAGRTGPNTEAFF
CDR3 DNA: TGTGCCGGGAGAACCGGGCCAAACACTGAAGCTTTCTTT
V gene: TRBV6-1
D gene: -
J gene: TRBJ1-1
clone size: -

CDR3 protein: CASSHPDRGGTEAFF
CDR3 DNA: TGTGCCAGCAGCCATCCCGATCGGGGGGGGACTGAAGCTTTCTTT
V gene: TRBV7-9
D gene: -
J gene: TRBJ1-1
clone size: -

CDR3 protein: CASSRGGSTNEKLFF
CDR3 DNA: TGTGCCAGCTCACGGGGAGGATCAACTAATGAAAAACTGTTTTTT
V gene: TRBV18
D gene: -
J gene: TRBJ1-4
clone size: few

CDR3 protein: CASSFPTVNTEAFF
CDR3 DNA: TGTGCCAGCAGCTTCCCAACAGTGAACACTGAAGCTTTCTTT
V gene: TRBV11-2
D gene: -
J gene: TRBJ1-1
clone size: -

CDR3 protein: CASSSTGFRLSNQPQHF
CDR3 DNA: TGTGCCAGCAGTTCCACGGGGTTTAGGCTGAGCAATCAGCCCCAGCATTTT
V gene: TRBV27
D gene: -
J gene: TRBJ1-5
clone size: -

CDR3 protein: CASSAGQGYEQYF
CDR3 DNA: TGTGCCAGCTCAGCGGGACAGGGCTACGAGCAGTACTTC
V gene: TRBV18
D gene: TRBD1
J gene: TRBJ2-7
clone size: -

CDR3 protein: CSVRRQGGTGELFF
CDR3 DNA: TGCAGCGTTCGCCGGCAGGGAGGAACCGGGGAGCTGTTTTTT
V gene: TRBV29-1
D gene: -
J gene: TRBJ2-2
clone size: few

CDR3 protein: CASSLSTGASSYEQYF
CDR3 DNA: TGTGCCAGCAGCTTGAGTACAGGCGCGAGCTCCTACGAGCAGTACTTC
V gene: TRBV5-4
D gene: -
J gene: TRBJ2-7
clone size: -

CDR3 protein: CASSFGGLAGQRNYEQYF
CDR3 DNA: TGTGCCAGCAGCTTTGGGGGACTAGCGGGACAACGGAACTACGAGCAGTACTTC
V gene: TRBV11-2
D gene: TRBD2
J gene: TRBJ2-7
clone size: -

CDR3 protein: CASSWTGAGEEQYF
CDR3 DNA: TGCGCCAGCAGCTGGACAGGGGCGGGAGAGGAGCAGTACTTC
V gene: TRBV5-1
D gene: TRBD1
J gene: TRBJ2-7
clone size: -

CDR3 protein: CASSLRRGYGYTF
CDR3 DNA: TGTGCCAGCAGTTTAAGGCGAGGATATGGCTACACCTTC
V gene: TRBV28
D gene: -
J gene: TRBJ1-2
clone size: -

CDR3 protein: CASTWGPWEPQHF
CDR3 DNA: TGTGCCAGTACATGGGGGCCCTGGGAGCCCCAGCATTTT
V gene: TRBV19
D gene: -
J gene: TRBJ1-5
clone size: -

CDR3 protein: CASSPDWGLYNEQFF
CDR3 DNA: TGTGCCAGCAGCCCCGATTGGGGGCTTTACAATGAGCAGTTCTTC
V gene: TRBV6-5
D gene: -
J gene: TRBJ2-1
clone size: -

CDR3 protein: CASSLGPDEKLFF
CDR3 DNA: TGTGCCAGCAGCTTGGGTCCAGATGAAAAACTGTTTTTT
V gene: TRBV5-8
D gene: -
J gene: TRBJ1-4
clone size: -

CDR3 protein: CASSSGGTQRVYEQYF
CDR3 DNA: TGTGCCAGCAGCTCGGGAGGCACTCAAAGAGTCTACGAGCAGTACTTC
V gene: TRBV28
D gene: TRBD2
J gene: TRBJ2-7
clone size: -

CDR3 protein: CASSERGGEAFF
CDR3 DNA: TGTGCCAGTAGCGAGAGGGGGGGTGAAGCTTTCTTT
V gene: TRBV19
D gene: -
J gene: TRBJ1-1
clone size: few

CDR3 protein: CASSELTGGPNQPQHF
CDR3 DNA: TGTGCCAGCAGTGAATTAACGGGGGGCCCTAATCAGCCCCAGCATTTT
V gene: TRBV25-1
D gene: -
J gene: TRBJ1-5
clone size: -

CDR3 protein: CASSPPGGYEQYF
CDR3 DNA: TGTGCCAGCTCACCACCCGGGGGCTACGAGCAGTACTTC
V gene: TRBV18
D gene: -
J gene: TRBJ2-7
clone size: -

CDR3 protein: CASSLAGRGAEAFF
CDR3 DNA: TGTGCCAGCAGCTTAGCGGGTCGAGGTGCTGAAGCTTTCTTT
V gene: TRBV11-3
D gene: -
J gene: TRBJ1-1
clone size: -

CDR3 protein: CASSERGAEGQPQHF
CDR3 DNA: TGTGCCAGCAGTGAGCGGGGGGCAGAGGGTCAGCCCCAGCATTTT
V gene: TRBV6-4
D gene: -
J gene: TRBJ1-5
clone size: -

CDR3 protein: CASSLRTGLEPQHF
CDR3 DNA: TGCGCCAGCAGCTTAAGGACAGGGTTGGAGCCCCAGCATTTT
V gene: TRBV5-1
D gene: TRBD1
J gene: TRBJ1-5
clone size: few

CDR3 protein: CASSSRRDSAQYF
CDR3 DNA: TGTGCCAGCAGCTCCCGTAGGGACAGTGCGCAGTATTTT
V gene: TRBV11-3
D gene: TRBD1
J gene: TRBJ2-3
clone size: -

CDR3 protein: CASSSAGRDTSPYEQYF
CDR3 DNA: TGTGCCAGCAGTTCGGCCGGGAGGGACACGAGTCCATACGAGCAGTACTTC
V gene: TRBV28
D gene: TRBD2
J gene: TRBJ2-7
clone size: -

CDR3 protein: CASSQGFLATNEKLFF
CDR3 DNA: TGTGCCAGCAGCCAGGGCTTTTTAGCAACTAATGAAAAACTGTTTTTT
V gene: TRBV7-9
D gene: -
J gene: TRBJ1-4
clone size: -

CDR3 protein: CAAGRGDGQPQHF
CDR3 DNA: TGTGCCGCCGGCAGGGGAGATGGACAGCCCCAGCATTTT
V gene: TRBV19
D gene: -
J gene: TRBJ1-5
clone size: -

CDR3 protein: CASGTSGGFTGELFF
CDR3 DNA: TGTGCCAGCGGGACTAGCGGGGGTTTCACCGGGGAGCTGTTTTTT
V gene: TRBV6-1
D gene: TRBD2
J gene: TRBJ2-2
clone size: -

CDR3 protein: CAWSLPGTRESEF
CDR3 DNA: TGTGCCTGGAGCCTACCTGGTACGAGGGAGAGCGAGTTC
V gene: TRBV30
D gene: -
J gene: TRBJ2-7
clone size: few

CDR3 protein: CASSESPYNEQFF
CDR3 DNA: TGCGCCAGCAGTGAGTCCCCGTACAATGAGCAGTTCTTC
V gene: TRBV10-2
D gene: -
J gene: TRBJ2-1
clone size: few

CDR3 protein: CTSSQVGRVGGGNEQFF
CDR3 DNA: -
V gene: TRBV1
D gene: -
J gene: TRBJ2-1
clone size: -

CDR3 protein: CAWSLGQGNQPQHF
CDR3 DNA: TGTGCCTGGAGTCTGGGACAGGGGAATCAGCCCCAGCATTTT
V gene: TRBV30
D gene: TRBD1
J gene: TRBJ1-5
clone size: -

CDR3 protein: CASSEQARNTIYF
CDR3 DNA: TGCGCCAGCAGTGAGCAAGCCCGAAACACCATATATTTT
V gene: TRBV10-2
D gene: -
J gene: TRBJ1-3
clone size: -

CDR3 protein: CASSLRTGTDTQYF
CDR3 DNA: TGTGCCAGCAGCTTGAGGACTGGCACAGATACGCAGTATTTT
V gene: TRBV5-4
D gene: -
J gene: TRBJ2-3
clone size: once

CDR3 protein: CASSNQAEGNTEAFF
CDR3 DNA: TGTGCCAGCAGCAACCAGGCGGAGGGGAACACTGAAGCTTTCTTT
V gene: TRBV7-9
D gene: -
J gene: TRBJ1-1
clone size: -

CDR3 protein: CASSLLTGNTGELFF
CDR3 DNA: TGCGCCAGCAGCCTCCTGACAGGGAACACCGGGGAGCTGTTTTTT
V gene: TRBV4-1
D gene: -
J gene: TRBJ2-2
clone size: -

CDR3 protein: CASSLPGQARGYTF
CDR3 DNA: TGTGCCAGCAGCCTGCCGGGACAGGCGAGAGGCTACACCTTC
V gene: TRBV5-6
D gene: TRBD1
J gene: TRBJ1-2
clone size: -

CDR3 protein: CAISAEGQGNSPLHF
CDR3 DNA: TGTGCCATCAGTGCTGAGGGACAAGGTAATTCACCCCTCCACTTT
V gene: TRBV10-3
D gene: -
J gene: TRBJ1-6
clone size: once

CDR3 protein: CASVRTAHYGYTF
CDR3 DNA: TGTGCTAGTGTCAGGACAGCTCACTATGGCTACACCTTC
V gene: TRBV12-5
D gene: -
J gene: TRBJ1-2
clone size: -

CDR3 protein: CASSQGTGGDNQPQHF
CDR3 DNA: TGCGCCAGCAGCCAGGGGACAGGGGGGGACAATCAGCCCCAGCATTTT
V gene: TRBV5-1
D gene: TRBD1
J gene: TRBJ1-5
clone size: -

CDR3 protein: CASSPTGWETQYF
CDR3 DNA: TGTGCCAGCAGCCCGACAGGGTGGGAGACCCAGTACTTC
V gene: TRBV11-2
D gene: TRBD1
J gene: TRBJ2-5
clone size: -

CDR3 protein: CSGGVGATNEKLFF
CDR3 DNA: TGCAGCGGGGGGGTGGGTGCAACTAATGAAAAACTGTTTTTT
V gene: TRBV29-1
D gene: -
J gene: TRBJ1-4
clone size: -

CDR3 protein: CASSLVGVGYTF
CDR3 DNA: TGTGCCAGCAGCTTAGTAGGGGTTGGCTACACCTTC
V gene: TRBV11-2
D gene: -
J gene: TRBJ1-2
clone size: -

CDR3 protein: CASSFRQGRLYEQYF
CDR3 DNA: TGTGCCAGCAGCTTCCGACAGGGGCGGCTTTACGAGCAGTACTTC
V gene: TRBV11-3
D gene: TRBD1
J gene: TRBJ2-7
clone size: -

CDR3 protein: CASSPGQGASGNTIYF
CDR3 DNA: TGTGCCAGCTCTCCGGGACAGGGAGCCTCTGGAAACACCATATATTTT
V gene: TRBV18
D gene: TRBD1
J gene: TRBJ1-3
clone size: -

CDR3 protein: CASSQDRGRLGQYF
CDR3 DNA: TGTGCCAGCAGCCAGGACAGGGGGCGCCTAGGGCAGTACTTC
V gene: TRBV5-6
D gene: TRBD1
J gene: TRBJ2-7
clone size: -

CDR3 protein: CASSHEWPPLHF
CDR3 DNA: TGTGCCAGCAGCCACGAATGGCCACCCCTCCACTTT
V gene: TRBV14
D gene: -
J gene: TRBJ1-6
clone size: -

CDR3 protein: CASSQTSGSYNEQFF
CDR3 DNA: TGTGCCAGCTCCCAGACTAGCGGTTCCTACAATGAGCAGTTCTTC
V gene: TRBV6-4
D gene: TRBD2
J gene: TRBJ2-1
clone size: -

CDR3 protein: CASSPRDSATNEKLFF
CDR3 DNA: TGTGCCAGCTCACCAAGGGACAGCGCAACTAATGAAAAACTGTTTTTT
V gene: TRBV18
D gene: TRBD1
J gene: TRBJ1-4
clone size: few

CDR3 protein: CASTPGLASSYEQYF
CDR3 DNA: TGTGCCAGCACTCCGGGACTAGCGTCCTCCTACGAGCAGTACTTC
V gene: TRBV6-1
D gene: TRBD2
J gene: TRBJ2-7
clone size: -

CDR3 protein: CASSLAMDYAYEQYF
CDR3 DNA: TGTGCCAGCAGCTTAGCCATGGACTACGCCTACGAGCAGTACTTC
V gene: TRBV7-9
D gene: -
J gene: TRBJ2-7
clone size: once

CDR3 protein: CASSWGTGVGNEKLFF
CDR3 DNA: TGCGCCAGCAGCTGGGGCACAGGAGTTGGAAATGAAAAACTGTTTTTT
V gene: TRBV5-1
D gene: -
J gene: TRBJ1-4
clone size: -